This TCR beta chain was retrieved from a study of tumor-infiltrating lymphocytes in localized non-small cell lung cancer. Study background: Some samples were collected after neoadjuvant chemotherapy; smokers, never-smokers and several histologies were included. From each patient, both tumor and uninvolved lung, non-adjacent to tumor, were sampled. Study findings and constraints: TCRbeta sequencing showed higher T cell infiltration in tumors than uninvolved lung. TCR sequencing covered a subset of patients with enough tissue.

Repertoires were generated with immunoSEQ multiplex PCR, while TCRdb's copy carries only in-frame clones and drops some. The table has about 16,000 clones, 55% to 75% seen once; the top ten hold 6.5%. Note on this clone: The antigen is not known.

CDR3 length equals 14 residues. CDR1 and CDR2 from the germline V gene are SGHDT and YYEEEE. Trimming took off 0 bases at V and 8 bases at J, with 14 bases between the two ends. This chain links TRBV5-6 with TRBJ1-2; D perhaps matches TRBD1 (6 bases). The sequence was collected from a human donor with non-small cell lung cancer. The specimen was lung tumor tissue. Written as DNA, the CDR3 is TGTGCCAGCAGCTTGGCCCAGGGGAGTTGGGGCTACACCTTC. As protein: CASSLAQGSWGYTF.